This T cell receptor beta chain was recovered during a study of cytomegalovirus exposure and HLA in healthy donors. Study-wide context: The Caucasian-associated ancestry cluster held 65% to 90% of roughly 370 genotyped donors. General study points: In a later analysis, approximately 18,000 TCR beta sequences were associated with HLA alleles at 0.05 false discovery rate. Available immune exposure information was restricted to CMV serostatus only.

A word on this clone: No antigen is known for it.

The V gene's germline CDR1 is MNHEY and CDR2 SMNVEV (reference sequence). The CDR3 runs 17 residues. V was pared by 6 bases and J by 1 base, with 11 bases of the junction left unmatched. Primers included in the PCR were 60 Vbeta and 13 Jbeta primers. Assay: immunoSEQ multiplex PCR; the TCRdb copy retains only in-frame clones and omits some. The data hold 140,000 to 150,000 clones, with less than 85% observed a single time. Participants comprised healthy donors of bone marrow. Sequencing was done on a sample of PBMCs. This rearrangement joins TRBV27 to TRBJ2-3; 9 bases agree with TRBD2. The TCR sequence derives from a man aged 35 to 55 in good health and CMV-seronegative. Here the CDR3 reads CASSRTRGGVRTDTQYF. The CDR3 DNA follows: TGTGCCAGCAGCCGCACTCGCGGGGGGGTCCGCACAGATACGCAGTATTTT.